The 3 T cell receptor beta chains below were found in one sample sequenced in a study of regulatory T cells in long-lasting Graves disease. With iRepertoire HTBI primers and Arm-PCR of CDR3 regions, TCR beta libraries were built. MiXCR, run by TCRdb on the multiplex PCR reads, gives a single entry per CDR3 protein. The data contain about 290,000 distinct CDR3 sequences, around 21% of them singletons. Time point noted: persistent/refractory GD, antithyroid drugs over 5 years with positive TRAb. There was RNA extracted from PBMCs, and the TCR library was made from it. The starting material was peripheral blood mononuclear cells (PBMCs), obtained when the disease was refractory, from a patient treated with antithyroid drugs. The source of these receptors is a female donor with Graves disease.

This clonotype has just a few counts. The rearrangement uses TRBV6-2 or TRBV6-3 and TRBJ2-7; 7 bases match TRBD2. The V segment lost 4 bases and the J segment 6 bases; nucleotides outside the gene matches: 9. CDR3 length: 14 residues. CDR1 and CDR2 from the germline V gene are MNHEY and SVGEGT. This chain's CDR3 is CASSLTGLGLEQYF. CDR3 in DNA: TGTGCCAGCAGTTTGACCGGACTAGGACTCGAGCAGTACTTC.

This clonotype was detected many times. V gene TRBV7-2 combines with J gene TRBJ2-5, with TRBD2 matching over 7 bases. Germline CDR1 reads SGHTA; CDR2 reads FQGNSA. Trimming cost V 5 bases and J 5 bases; bases outside gene matches: 14. This CDR3 comprises 16 residues. The CDR3 reads CASSPPRSLAEETQYF. CDR3 nucleotides: TGTGCCAGCAGCCCACCACGATCTCTAGCGGAGGAGACCCAGTACTTC.

In nucleotides, the CDR3 is TGTGCCAGCAGCCAAGAAGTGTCCTCGGTGCGGAATGAGCAGTTCTTC. The encoded protein is CASSQEVSSVRNEQFF. V and J are TRBV3-1 and TRBJ2-1; D unresolved. The V end was cut by 0 bases, the J end by 7 bases, with 16 bases between. There are 16 residues in the CDR3. Per the germline V gene, CDR1 is LGHDT and CDR2 is YNNKEL (reference sequence).